Listed below are T cell receptor beta chains from one sample, sequenced in a study of blood T cells in healthy people across ages. TCRdb recomputed calls from the 5' RACE reads with MiXCR, one row per CDR3 protein. The data show about 970,000 distinct CDR3 sequences, with roughly 51% seen just once and about a fifth held by the top ten. Sample: blood. These receptors originate from a woman aged 55-69 years in good health. CDR3s include the opening cysteine and the closing phenylalanine or tryptophan. D genes are given only for firm matches. The size of a clone is reported for some rows only, either as once, few or many, or as a class for expanded clones.

12,TRBV3-1,-,few,TRBJ2-7,TGTGCCAGCAGCCAAACAGACTACGAGCAGTACTTC,CASSQTDYEQYF
14,TRBV10-3,TRBD1,few,TRBJ2-7,TGTGCCATCAGTGAGGGACAGGGGATCTACGAGCAGTACTTC,CAISEGQGIYEQYF
13,TRBV4-1,-,once,TRBJ2-3,TGCGCCAGCAGCCAATGGGTTTCAGAGACGCAGTATTTT,CASSQWVSETQYF
15,TRBV30,-,-,TRBJ2-3,TGTGCCTGGAGTCAGTATGGTGCTAGCACAGATACGCAGTATTTT,CAWSQYGASTDTQYF
13,TRBV24-1,TRBD2,-,TRBJ2-1,TGTGCCACCAGCCTAGCGGGAGGTAATGAGCAGTTCTTC,CATSLAGGNEQFF
17,TRBV29-1,TRBD2,-,TRBJ2-1,TGCAGCGTTGAAGCGGAGAATCGAGGCCAGGGAGGGAATGAGCAGTTCTTC,CSVEAENRGQGGNEQFF
14,TRBV4-3,-,few,TRBJ2-3,TGCGCCAGCAGCCAAGCAAGGTCTTGGGCAAAGCAGTATTTT,CASSQARSWAKQYF
15,TRBV20-1,TRBD1,-,TRBJ2-5,TGCAGTGCTAGAGAACACGACAGGGGGACAGAGACCCAGTACTTC,CSAREHDRGTETQYF
13,TRBV25-1,-,-,TRBJ2-5,TGTGCCGGCAGTGGTTCGGAGATGGAGACCCAGTACTTC,CAGSGSEMETQYF
13,TRBV12-3/TRBV12-4,-,-,TRBJ1-1,TGTGCCCAGCGAAGTTCGGGGGGTACTGAAGCTTTCTTT,CAQRSSGGTEAFF
14,TRBV25-1,-,-,TRBJ1-1,TGTGCCAGCAGTGATCAAACAGGGAGCGCTGAAGCTTTCTTT,CASSDQTGSAEAFF
13,TRBV27,-,-,TRBJ2-4,TGTGCCAGCAGTTTTTTTCTGGGGAACATTCAGTACTTC,CASSFFLGNIQYF
12,TRBV29-1,TRBD2,-,TRBJ2-7,TGTAGCGTGGGAGGGGCCATCAATGAGCAGTACTTC,CSVGGAINEQYF
12,TRBV6-6,-,-,TRBJ1-1,TGTGCCAGCAGTCCAGGGACCTCTGAAGCTTTCTTT,CASSPGTSEAFF
17,TRBV6-2/TRBV6-3,TRBD2,-,TRBJ2-5,TGTGCCAGCAGACGGGCCCGACTAGCGGGACATCAAGAGACCCAGTACTTC,CASRRARLAGHQETQYF
15,TRBV25-1,-,-,TRBJ2-5,TGTGCCGGCAGTGAACAGGATCGACTCCAAGAGACCCAGTACTTC,CAGSEQDRLQETQYF